This T cell receptor (beta chain) is from a study of Ad26.COV2.S vaccination and SARS-CoV-2 variants. From germline, CDR1 is GTSNPN and CDR2 SVGIG (reference sequence). The CDR3 has 15 amino acids. With V trimmed by 3 bases and J by 6 bases, 9 bases remained unmatched. Study-wide points: Reported findings describe substantial breadth in spike-specific CD8+ and CD4+ T cell responses following vaccination. Among vaccine recipients, spike-specific TCR breadth exceeded that of placebo recipients.

Repertoires were generated with immunoSEQ multiplex PCR, while TCRdb's copy carries only in-frame clones and drops some. The sample shows 400,000 to 500,000 clones, approximately 89% of them seen only once. Turning to this clone: No antigen is known for it.

The treatment here: some 19 received Ad26.COV2.S at low or high dose, single or two shots; about 5 received placebo; per-sample allocation not given. The samples were gathered on day 63 after the first injection of vaccine or placebo. The genes are TRBV30 and TRBJ2-2, with 8 bases matching TRBD1. The sequence was obtained from a person between 18 and 59 years old who received the Ad26.COV2.S COVID-19 vaccine or a placebo. Here the sequenced sample was peripheral blood, taken in a trial of Ad26.COV2.S vaccine versus placebo. The CDR3 loop reads CAWSDLTGAPGELFF. The CDR3 region has the DNA TGTGCCTGGAGCGATTTGACAGGGGCCCCCGGGGAGCTGTTTTTT.